This T cell receptor beta chain was documented in a study of blood T cell repertoires in COVID-19. Living in 24 US areas, the participants were between about 18 and 100 years of age. Assignment of participants to cohorts was predicated upon participant-reported clinical history. This table comes from immunoSEQ multiplex PCR, and its TCRdb copy is limited to in-frame clones, with some not included. The sample lists 150,000 or so clones, over 75% occurring once. This CDR3 is built from 13 residues. Germline V gene sequence: CDR1 SGDLS, CDR2 YYNGEE. Trimming stripped 4 bases from V and 9 bases from J, with 14 bases between.

V is TRBV9 and J is TRBJ2-1; the D gene is possibly TRBD1 (6 bases). The sample was PBMCs or T cells enriched from blood (not recorded which). This receptor was obtained from a woman between 50 and 59 years old who had recovered from COVID-19. CDR3 residues: CASSSEGGSEQFF. The CDR3 DNA sequence: TGTGCCAGCAGCTCGGAAGGGGGTAGTGAGCAGTTCTTC.